Listed here are 26 T cell receptor beta chains from one sample, sequenced in a study of graft-versus-host responses after intestinal transplantation. Some clones are missing from TCRdb's copy, which holds only in-frame ones; the method was immunoSEQ multiplex PCR. This sample has about 94,000 clones, with roughly 91% found just once. Their antigens are not known. The material was unstimulated CD8+ T cells sorted from spleen or lymph node cells, obtained before intestinal transplant. The source of these receptors is a human donor who received an intestinal transplant.

V and J are TRBV5-1 and TRBJ2-2; D might be TRBD2 (5 bases). The germline V gene encodes CDR1 SGHRS and CDR2 YFSETQ. This CDR3 region has 13 residues. Trimming removed 5 bases at V and 7 bases at J, with 12 bases between. CDR3 protein: CASRETTNGELFF. CDR3 coding DNA: TGCGCCAGCAGGGAGACTACAAACGGGGAGCTGTTTTTT. The whole variable domain, filled in from reference TRBV5-1 and TRBJ2-2, reads KAGVTQTPRYLIKTRGQQVTLSCSPISGHRSVSWYQQTPGQGLQFLFEYFSETQRNKGNFPGRFSGRQFSNSRSEMNVSTLELGDSALYLCASRETTNGELFFGEGSRLTVL.

The count of this clone is one. The chain recombines TRBV6-4 with TRBJ2-3, with 9 bases fitting TRBD2. CDR1 is MRHNA and CDR2 is SNTAGT in the germline V gene. The V and J ends lost 7 bases and 8 bases, in that order; junction bases with no gene match: 16. The CDR3 covers 16 residues. The CDR3 nucleotides read TGTGCCAGCACCGCCCCCTTGGCGGGGGGGAGGGTTACGCAGTATTTT. This encodes CASTAPLAGGRVTQYF.

The rearrangement joins TRBV25-1 to TRBJ2-7, with TRBD1 matching 7 bases. Trimming at V came to 2 bases and at J to 10 bases, leaving 8 bases not matched to a gene. CDR3 length: 13 amino acids. Germline CDR1 and CDR2: MGHDK and SYGVNS. The CDR3 DNA follows: TGTGCCAGCAGTGAAAACCCCGGGACAGCCCAGTACTTC. Translation gives CASSENPGTAQYF.

The chain joins TRBV19 to TRBJ2-7, with D perhaps TRBD2 (7 bases). This CDR3 spans 15 amino acids. V was clipped by 1 base and J by 3 bases, with 13 bases between them. Germline V CDR1 and CDR2: LNHDA, SQIVND (reference sequence). CDR3 region: CASSIVGGVIYEQYF. The CDR3 DNA reads as TGTGCCAGTAGTATAGTAGGGGGGGTCATCTACGAGCAGTACTTC.

CDR3 coding DNA: TGTGCCAGCAGCTTTACCCAGGGGAGTTGGGGCACAGATACGCAGTATTTT. Its protein is CASSFTQGSWGTDTQYF. This chain joins TRBV7-9 and TRBJ2-3; D may be TRBD1 (6 bases). CDR3 length equals 17 residues. V lost 3 bases, J lost 1 base, and 17 bases lay in between. The germline gives CDR1 SEHNR, CDR2 FQNEAQ (reference sequence).

The CDR3 DNA reads as TGTGCCAGCAGCTTGGGAGGGATCGACACCTTC. This encodes CASSLGGIDTF. The chain uses TRBV5-6 and TRBJ1-2; D gene unclear. The CDR3 has 11 residues. Germline V lookup: CDR1 SGHDT, CDR2 YYEEEE. V dropped 0 bases and J dropped 12 bases, with 9 bases sitting between them.

The chain employs TRBV4-1 and TRBJ2-1, with 11 bases matching TRBD2. CDR1 MGHRA and CDR2 YSYEKL come from the germline V gene. This CDR3 region has 16 residues. V shed 0 bases and J 12 bases; nucleotides not matched to a gene: 10. The CDR3 region has the DNA TGCGCCAGCAGCCAAGATAGGCTAGCGGGAGGACCGAGGCAGTTCTTC. Amino acids: CASSQDRLAGGPRQFF.

The chain has TRBV27 and TRBJ2-7, with a possible D match to TRBD1 (5 bases). The V end was cut by 1 base, the J end by 3 bases, with 13 bases between. CDR1 MNHEY and CDR2 SMNVEV come from the germline V gene (reference sequence). The CDR3 is 15 residues long. The CDR3 here is CASSLFLGQGYEQYF. The CDR3 coding sequence is TGTGCCAGCAGTTTATTTTTAGGGCAGGGCTACGAGCAGTACTTC.

A word on this clone: Additional DNA sequences in this sample encode the identical CDR3. The chain carries TRBV28 and TRBJ2-7, with 7 bases fitting TRBD1. CDR1 and CDR2 (germline): MDHEN, SYDVKM. Trimming at V came to 6 bases and at J to 2 bases, leaving 7 bases not matched to a gene. This CDR3 has 14 amino acids. CDR3 in amino acids: CASSRQGVTYEQYF. CDR3 DNA: TGTGCCAGCAGCCGGCAGGGGGTCACCTACGAGCAGTACTTC.

V and J are TRBV4-2 and TRBJ2-7, with 7 nucleotides matching TRBD2. CDR3 length: 16 residues. V dropped 0 bases and J dropped 2; count of bases not matched to a gene: 7. Germline V lookup: CDR1 LGHNA, CDR2 YNFKEQ. The CDR3 DNA sequence: TGTGCCAGCAGCCAAGATAAGGCTAGCGGCACCTACGAGCAGTACTTC. The encoded protein is CASSQDKASGTYEQYF.

The gene calls are TRBV9 and TRBJ2-2; possibly TRBD1 for D (6 bases). V shed 0 bases and J shed 0 bases, with 9 bases lying between them. The germline CDR1 and CDR2 sequences are SGDLS and YYNGEE. CDR3 length: 16 amino acids. CDR3 region: CASSVASGANTGELFF. DNA of the CDR3: TGTGCCAGCAGCGTAGCTTCAGGGGCGAACACCGGGGAGCTGTTTTTT.

The rearrangement links TRBV6-5 to TRBJ2-1, with 10 bases that match TRBD2. The CDR3 covers 14 residues. Germline V lookup: CDR1 MNHEY, CDR2 SVGAGI. Trimming removed 10 bases from V and 0 bases from J; junction bases left unmatched: 3. CDR3 amino acids: CATGLADSYNEQFF. As DNA, the CDR3 is TGTGCCACTGGACTAGCGGACTCCTACAATGAGCAGTTCTTC.

V is TRBV6-1 and J is TRBJ1-5; D might be TRBD1 (6 bases). The CDR3 extends over 17 amino acids. The ends were cut back, 0 bases at V and 5 bases at J, with 17 bases in the middle. From germline, CDR1 is MNHNS and CDR2 SASEGT. The CDR3 spells CASSEAREFPGDQPQHF. DNA for the CDR3: TGTGCCAGCAGTGAAGCGAGAGAGTTCCCAGGGGATCAGCCCCAGCATTTT.

The CDR3 DNA follows: TGTGCCAGCAGAGGGACACATTTCGATGAAGCTTTCTTT. This translates into CASRGTHFDEAFF. V is TRBV11-2 and J is TRBJ1-1, with D maybe TRBD1 (6 bases). The CDR3 runs 13 residues. V was cut by 6 bases and J by 7 bases, with 15 bases left in between. Germline V gene lookup returns CDR1 SGHAT and CDR2 FQNNGV.

V is TRBV9 and J is TRBJ2-3, with TRBD2 matching over 12 bases. In germline, CDR1 is SGDLS, CDR2 YYNGEE. The CDR3 is made up of 20 amino acids. V shed 0 bases and J 0 bases; nucleotides not matched to a gene: 11. CDR3 coding DNA: TGTGCCAGCAGCGTAGTCCCGACTAGCGGGAGTGATGCGAGCACAGATACGCAGTATTTT. Translating it yields CASSVVPTSGSDASTDTQYF.

The rearrangement uses TRBV29-1 and TRBJ2-1, with no clear D. The germline gives CDR1 SQVTM, CDR2 ANQGSEA. V gave up 0 bases and J gave up 3 bases, with 12 bases separating them. The CDR3 length is 15 residues. CDR3 bases: TGCAGCGTTGAAGATTTGTCCAGGAACTACAATGAGCAGTTCTTC. Protein product: CSVEDLSRNYNEQFF.

This clone was seen just once. The rearrangement uses TRBV6-5 and TRBJ2-3; 9 nucleotides match TRBD2. V gave up 4 bases and J gave up 2 bases; unmatched junction bases: 7. CDR1 and CDR2 (germline): MNHEY, SVGAGI. CDR3 length: 16 residues. The CDR3 DNA is TGTGCCAGCAGTTTCCGACTAGCGGAACCCACAGATACGCAGTATTTT. Translation gives CASSFRLAEPTDTQYF.

The J gene is TRBJ1-4, the V gene TRBV15; D remains unclear. Trimming took 0 bases from V and 8 from J, leaving 13 bases between them. CDR3 length equals 15 residues. Germline CDR1 reads LNHNV; CDR2 reads YYDKDF (reference sequence). The CDR3 here is CATSRDVEFWEKLFF. The CDR3 coding sequence is TGTGCCACCAGCAGAGATGTCGAGTTTTGGGAAAAACTGTTTTTT.

The gene calls are TRBV9 and TRBJ1-3, with D possibly matching TRBD1 (5 bases). V lost 0 bases to trimming and J lost 0 bases, with 13 bases between them. The CDR3 spans 17 residues. Germline CDR1 and CDR2: SGDLS and YYNGEE. CDR3 in amino acids: CASSVAEGPYSGNTIYF. The DNA for the CDR3 is TGTGCCAGCAGCGTAGCGGAGGGACCTTACTCTGGAAACACCATATATTTT.

The rearrangement joins TRBV5-8 to TRBJ1-1, with TRBD1 identical over 7 bases. Germline CDR1 SGHTS, CDR2 YDEGEE. CDR3 length: 14 amino acids. Trimming removed 6 bases from V and 1 base from J; junction bases left unmatched: 6. The CDR3 here is CASTIQGRNTEAFF. In DNA form, the CDR3 reads TGTGCCAGCACGATACAGGGGCGGAACACTGAAGCTTTCTTT. The variable domain in full, with the rest retrieved from reference TRBV5-8 and TRBJ1-1, is EAGVTQSPTHLIKTRGQQATLRCSPISGHTSVYWYQQALGLGLQFLLWYDEGEERNRGNFPPRFSGRQFPNYSSELNVNALELEDSALYLCASTIQGRNTEAFFGQGTRLTVV.

The chain employs TRBV21-1 and TRBJ2-3; TRBD2 is the table's D call and was not checked against the DNA. TRBV21-1 is assigned pseudogene status. This CDR3 has 14 residues. In DNA form, the CDR3 reads TGTGCCAGCAGCAAAGCTAGCAGCACAGATACGCAGTATTTT. Translation gives CASSKASSTDTQYF.

J is TRBJ2-1 and V is TRBV14; TRBD2 matches 13 bases. V lost 4 bases and J lost 6; bases outside the gene matches: 3. Looked up from germline, CDR1 is SGHDN and CDR2 is FVKESK. The CDR3 sequence is 15 residues long. CDR3 protein: CASSPWTSGSNEQFF. CDR3 coding DNA: TGTGCCAGCAGCCCCTGGACTAGCGGGAGCAATGAGCAGTTCTTC.

The chain carries TRBV5-8 and TRBJ2-7; the D gene is possibly TRBD1 (6 bases). The V and J ends lost 4 bases and 6 bases respectively, with 20 bases between them. The CDR3 runs to 15 residues. Germline V lookup: CDR1 SGHTS, CDR2 YDEGEE. CDR3: CASSKQGIRPFEQYF. In DNA form, the CDR3 reads TGTGCCAGCAGCAAACAGGGTATACGTCCATTCGAGCAGTACTTC.

V gene TRBV5-5 combines with J gene TRBJ2-3, with 12 bases fitting TRBD2. CDR1 SGHKS and CDR2 YYEKEE come from the germline V gene (reference sequence). V gave up 2 bases and J gave up 4 bases; unmatched junction bases: 2. The CDR3 runs 15 residues. This chain's CDR3 is CASSLRLAGADTQYF. As DNA, the CDR3 is TGTGCCAGCAGCTTACGACTAGCGGGAGCAGATACGCAGTATTTT.

V is TRBV5-4 and J is TRBJ1-1; 7 bases align to TRBD1. The CDR3 contains 14 residues. CDR1 is SGHNT, CDR2 YYREEE, per germline (reference sequence). V lost 4 bases, J lost 4 bases, and 7 bases stayed unmatched. CDR3 bases: TGTGCCAGCAGCCCCCAGGCAGGGGGCACTGAAGCTTTCTTT. This translates into CASSPQAGGTEAFF.

This rearrangement joins TRBV19 to TRBJ2-4, with D perhaps matching TRBD1 (5 bases). V was cut by 5 bases and J by 2 bases, with 10 bases left in between. The CDR3 is made up of 14 amino acids. CDR1 is LNHDA and CDR2 is SQIVND in the germline V gene (reference sequence). The CDR3 spells CASSFAGTKNIQYF. CDR3 nucleotides: TGTGCCAGTAGTTTCGCAGGGACCAAAAACATTCAGTACTTC.